This record covers a single TCR beta chain. This PCR relied on a set of 60 Vbeta primers and 13 Jbeta primers. Some clones are missing from TCRdb's copy, which holds only in-frame ones; the method was immunoSEQ multiplex PCR. The table lists about 280,000 clones, over 85% of them singletons, with roughly 2.1% in the top ten. V lost 5 bases to trimming and J lost 2 bases; unmatched junction nucleotides: 12. The CDR3 sequence is 16 residues long. Germline CDR1 reads SGDLS; CDR2 reads YYNGEE. The data derive from a study of cytomegalovirus exposure and HLA in healthy donors. Nominal health characterized the donors when sampled, though unrecorded immune exposures were likely.

This receptor was identified in a woman between 18 and 29 years old in good health and CMV-seronegative. The sequencing sample was made of PBMCs. The chain combines TRBV9 with TRBJ1-2, with TRBD1 matching 7 bases. The CDR3 region has the DNA TGTGCCAGCAGTCCTACTTGGACAGGTGACAACTATGGCTACACCTTC. Protein sequence: CASSPTWTGDNYGYTF.